The 11 T cell receptor beta chains listed next were all sequenced from one sample in a study of regulatory T cells in long-lasting Graves disease (dated by TCRdb to the early 2020s). Preparation of the library involved multiplex PCR. The reads were generated on an Illumina HiSeq 4000. CDR3 regions were amplified by Arm-PCR with iRepertoire HTBI primers to construct TCR beta libraries. TCRdb handled the public reads itself, with Q25 trimming in fastp and clone calling in MiXCR, and kept productive beta chains. Rows are unified per CDR3 protein, each entry keeping the most common DNA and genes. The sample table records about 210,000 distinct CDR3 sequences; around a fifth of these occur just once. The ten largest account for approximately 12% of the sample. The time point tag for this specimen amounts to: newly diagnosed GD, antithyroid drugs for less than 3 months. For both TCR sequencing and RNA sequencing, RNA was extracted from PBMCs using TRIzol.

These data are also associated with another study on T cells in Graves' hyperthyroidism and ophthalmopathy.

Specimen: peripheral blood mononuclear cells (PBMCs), collected at new diagnosis, from a patient treated with antithyroid drugs. All receptors derive from a woman in her 30s with Graves disease. Donor details come from another sample of the same person, matched by shared clones.

The sample holds many counts of this clonotype. CDR3 sequence reads: CASSPGQGANEKLFF. CDR3 coding DNA: TGTGCCAGCAGTCCGGGACAGGGAGCTAATGAAAAACTGTTTTTT. The chain uses TRBV28 and TRBJ1-4; TRBD1 aligns across 9 bases. The V gene end was trimmed by 5 bases and the J gene end by 3 bases; junction bases not matched to a gene: 4. The CDR3 runs to 15 residues. Germline CDR1 and CDR2: MDHEN and SYDVKM. Full variable domain (remainder filled in from reference TRBV28 and TRBJ1-4): DVKVTQSSRYLVKRTGEKVFLECVQDMDHENMFWYRQDPGLGLRLIYFSYDVKMKEKGDIPEGYSVSREKKERFSLILESASTNQTSMYLCASSPGQGANEKLFFGSGTQLSVL.

The chain recombines TRBV11-2 with TRBJ2-5, with TRBD2 matching over 9 bases. The CDR3 totals 18 residues. Looked up from germline, CDR1 is SGHAT and CDR2 is FQNNGV. Trimming at V came to 3 bases and at J to 5 bases, leaving 16 bases not matched to a gene. The CDR3 loop is CASSFYGTSPNKGETQYF. The CDR3 DNA reads TGTGCCAGCAGCTTCTACGGGACTAGCCCAAACAAGGGGGAGACCCAGTACTTC.

This chain links TRBV20-1 with TRBJ2-7; the D gene could be TRBD1 or TRBD2 (5 bases each). Germline V gives CDR1 DFQATT, CDR2 SNEGSKA (reference sequence). Deletions cut 6 bases from V and 2 bases from J, with 17 bases between. CDR3 length: 14 residues. The CDR3 sequence: CSAPTSQGAYEQYF. DNA of the CDR3: TGCAGTGCCCCTACTAGTCAGGGAGCCTACGAGCAGTACTTC.

This clonotype was observed many times. J is TRBJ1-1 and V is TRBV20-1; 7 bases line up with TRBD1. Trimming removed 3 bases from V and 5 bases from J; junction bases left unmatched: 9. The germline V gene encodes CDR1 DFQATT and CDR2 SNEGSKA (reference sequence). The CDR3 has 14 amino acids. In DNA form, the CDR3 reads TGCAGTGCTAGGCGCCAGGGGGGTCCAACTGAAGCTTTCTTT. Its protein is CSARRQGGPTEAFF.

This clonotype was detected many times. The chain links TRBV9 to TRBJ1-3, with TRBD1 matching 7 bases. V dropped 4 bases and J dropped 0; count of bases not matched to a gene: 4. Germline V gene data show CDR1 as SGDLS and CDR2 as YYNGEE. CDR3 length: 15 amino acids. CDR3 DNA: TGTGCCAGCAGCCTGGACAGGTTCTCTGGAAACACCATATATTTT. Encoded protein: CASSLDRFSGNTIYF.

This clonotype was seen at least ten times. The rearrangement joins TRBV6-2 or TRBV6-3 to TRBJ2-1; possible D gene TRBD1, 5 bases. This CDR3 is 15 amino acids long. The germline V gene encodes CDR1 MNHEY and CDR2 SVGEGT. Deletions cut 6 bases from V and 5 bases from J, with 17 bases between. CDR3 amino acids: CASSGQNRPNNEQFF. CDR3 coding DNA: TGTGCCAGCAGCGGACAAAATAGACCGAACAATGAGCAGTTCTTC.

This clonotype was counted many times. The rearrangement joins TRBV5-1 to TRBJ1-1; D possibly corresponds to TRBD1 (5 bases). The CDR3 runs 14 residues. V lost 3 bases to trimming and J lost 1 base, with 10 bases between them. The V gene's germline CDR1 is SGHRS and CDR2 YFSETQ. The CDR3, as DNA: TGCGCCAGCAGCTCCGGGACTGCGAACACTGAAGCTTTCTTT. Encoded protein: CASSSGTANTEAFF.

At least ten counts were recorded for this clonotype. The chain uses TRBV28 and TRBJ2-5; TRBD2 might be the D (5 bases). Germline CDR1 is MDHEN and CDR2 is SYDVKM. V gave up 4 bases and J gave up 4 bases, with 19 bases separating them. The CDR3 is 16 amino acids. The chain's CDR3 is CASSSRLQSPGETQYF. CDR3 bases: TGTGCCAGCAGTTCCCGACTACAGTCGCCGGGAGAGACCCAGTACTTC.

The V gene is TRBV18, the J gene TRBJ2-6; D unresolved. V dropped 2 bases and J dropped 2 bases, with 19 bases sitting between them. Germline V gives CDR1 KGHSH, CDR2 LQKENI. CDR3 length equals 19 residues. For the CDR3, the DNA is TGTGCCAGCTCACCAGTCGCCTTATCCCCCGTACCTGGGGCCAACGTCCTGACTTTC. The encoded protein is CASSPVALSPVPGANVLTF.

This clonotype was found many times. This chain uses TRBV12-3 or TRBV12-4 with TRBJ2-3; D may be TRBD1 or TRBD2 (5 bases each). The CDR3 length is 15 residues. V lost 5 bases and J 3 bases, leaving 15 bases between the germline ends. The CDR3 is CASSEGKGQTDTQYF. For the CDR3, the DNA is TGTGCCAGCAGTGAGGGGAAGGGGCAGACAGATACGCAGTATTTT.

A few counts support this clonotype. The rearrangement joins TRBV6-2 or TRBV6-3 to TRBJ2-3, with a tentative D call TRBD1 (6 bases). Per germline, CDR1 MNHEY and CDR2 SVGEGT. Trimming pared 5 bases from V and 0 bases from J, leaving 12 bases between. This CDR3 has 15 amino acids. The DNA of the CDR3 is TGTGCCAGCAGTATTAGTCAGGGGAGCACAGATACGCAGTATTTT. It specifies CASSISQGSTDTQYF.